This paragraph reports one T cell receptor beta chain. CDR1 and CDR2 (germline): SQVTM, ANQGSEA. This CDR3 has 14 residues. V was pared by 0 bases and J by 5 bases, with 11 bases between. This sample was taken from a study of T cell changes during pregnancy in multiple sclerosis. Method: immunoSEQ multiplex PCR; TCRdb's copy keeps in-frame clones and lacks some. The data contain 70,000 to 80,000 clones, less than 90% of them singletons. The input for sequencing was peripheral blood, taken before pregnancy. The clonotype was recovered from a female donor with multiple sclerosis, enrolled in a pregnancy study. The V call is TRBV29-1, the J call TRBJ1-5; D is undetermined. The CDR3 sequence: CSVEDRGRHQPQHF. The CDR3 DNA follows: TGCAGCGTTGAAGATCGTGGGAGACATCAGCCCCAGCATTTT.